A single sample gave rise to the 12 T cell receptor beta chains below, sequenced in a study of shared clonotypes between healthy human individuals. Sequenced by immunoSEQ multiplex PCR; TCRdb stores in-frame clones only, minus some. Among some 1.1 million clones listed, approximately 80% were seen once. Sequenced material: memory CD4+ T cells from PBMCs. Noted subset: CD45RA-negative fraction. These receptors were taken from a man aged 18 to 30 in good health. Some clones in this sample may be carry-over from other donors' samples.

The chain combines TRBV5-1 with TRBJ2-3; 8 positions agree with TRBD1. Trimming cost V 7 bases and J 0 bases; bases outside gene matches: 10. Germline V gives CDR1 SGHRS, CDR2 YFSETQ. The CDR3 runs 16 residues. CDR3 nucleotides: TGCGCCAGCCGGACAGGGTGGGTCTCTAGCACAGATACGCAGTATTTT. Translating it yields CASRTGWVSSTDTQYF.

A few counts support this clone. The DNA of the CDR3 is TGCGCCAGCAGCCGACCTATTGCTAGCGGGAGTGACAATGAGCAGTTCTTC. Translation gives CASSRPIASGSDNEQFF. The V and J genes are TRBV5-1 and TRBJ2-1; TRBD2 matches at 10 bases. CDR3 size: 17 residues. Trimming removed 4 bases from V and 5 bases from J; junction bases left unmatched: 12. Germline V CDR1 and CDR2: SGHRS, YFSETQ. The whole variable domain, filled in from reference TRBV5-1 and TRBJ2-1, reads KAGVTQTPRYLIKTRGQQVTLSCSPISGHRSVSWYQQTPGQGLQFLFEYFSETQRNKGNFPGRFSGRQFSNSRSEMNVSTLELGDSALYLCASSRPIASGSDNEQFFGPGTRLTVL.

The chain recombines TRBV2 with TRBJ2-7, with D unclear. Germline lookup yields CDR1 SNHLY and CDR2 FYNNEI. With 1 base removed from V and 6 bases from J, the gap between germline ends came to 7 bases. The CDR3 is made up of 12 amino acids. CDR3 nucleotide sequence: TGTGCCAGCAGTGAAGACGCGGCCGAGCAGTACTTC. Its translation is CASSEDAAEQYF.

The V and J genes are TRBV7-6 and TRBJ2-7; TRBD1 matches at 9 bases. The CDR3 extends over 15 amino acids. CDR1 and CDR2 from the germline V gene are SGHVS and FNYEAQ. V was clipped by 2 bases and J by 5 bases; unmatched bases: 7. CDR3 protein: CASSLWKQGADEQYF. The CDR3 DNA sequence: TGTGCCAGCAGCTTATGGAAACAGGGGGCGGACGAGCAGTACTTC.

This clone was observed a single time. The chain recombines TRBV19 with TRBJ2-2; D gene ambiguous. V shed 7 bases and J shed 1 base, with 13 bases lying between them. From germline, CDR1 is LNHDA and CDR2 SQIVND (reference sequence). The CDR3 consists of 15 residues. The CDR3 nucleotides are TGTGCCAGTAACGTATTCCCCGGGAACACCGGGGAGCTGTTTTTT. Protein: CASNVFPGNTGELFF.

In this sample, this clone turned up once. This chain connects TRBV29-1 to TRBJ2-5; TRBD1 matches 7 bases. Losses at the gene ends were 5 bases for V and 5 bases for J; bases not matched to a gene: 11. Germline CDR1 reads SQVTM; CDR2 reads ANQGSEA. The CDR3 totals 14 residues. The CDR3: CSVPTGTVGETQYF. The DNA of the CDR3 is TGCAGCGTTCCGACCGGGACAGTCGGCGAGACCCAGTACTTC.

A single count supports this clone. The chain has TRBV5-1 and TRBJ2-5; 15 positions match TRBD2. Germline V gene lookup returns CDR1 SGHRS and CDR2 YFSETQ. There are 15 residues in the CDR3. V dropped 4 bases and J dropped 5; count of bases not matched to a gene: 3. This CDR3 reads CASSGLAGGMETQYF. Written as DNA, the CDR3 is TGCGCCAGCAGCGGACTAGCGGGAGGGATGGAGACCCAGTACTTC. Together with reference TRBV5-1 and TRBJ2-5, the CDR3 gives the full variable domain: KAGVTQTPRYLIKTRGQQVTLSCSPISGHRSVSWYQQTPGQGLQFLFEYFSETQRNKGNFPGRFSGRQFSNSRSEMNVSTLELGDSALYLCASSGLAGGMETQYFGPGTRLLVL.

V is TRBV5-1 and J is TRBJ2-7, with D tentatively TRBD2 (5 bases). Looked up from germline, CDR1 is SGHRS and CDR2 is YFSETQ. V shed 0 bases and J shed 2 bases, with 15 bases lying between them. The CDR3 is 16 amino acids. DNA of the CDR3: TGCGCCAGCAGCTTGGCCTCGGCAGGAGGAACCTACGAGCAGTACTTC. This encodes CASSLASAGGTYEQYF.

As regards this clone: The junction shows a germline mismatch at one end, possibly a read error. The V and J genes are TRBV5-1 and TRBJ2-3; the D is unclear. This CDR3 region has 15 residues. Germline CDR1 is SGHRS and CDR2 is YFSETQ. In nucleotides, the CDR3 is TGTGCCAGCAGCTTGGCGAGAGAAAGCACAGATACGCAGTATTTT. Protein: CASSLARESTDTQYF.

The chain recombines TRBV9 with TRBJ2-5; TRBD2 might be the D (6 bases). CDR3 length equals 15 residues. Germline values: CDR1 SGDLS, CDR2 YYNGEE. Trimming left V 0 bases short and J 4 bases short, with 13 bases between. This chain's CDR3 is CASSVGGGKRETQYF. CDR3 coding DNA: TGTGCCAGCAGCGTAGGGGGCGGGAAACGAGAGACCCAGTACTTC.

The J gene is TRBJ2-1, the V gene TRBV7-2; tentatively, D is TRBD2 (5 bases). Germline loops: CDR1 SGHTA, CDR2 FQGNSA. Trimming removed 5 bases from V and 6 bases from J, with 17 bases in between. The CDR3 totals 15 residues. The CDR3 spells CASSRGRGFVNEQFF. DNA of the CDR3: TGTGCCAGCAGCCGCGGACGGGGTTTTGTCAATGAGCAGTTCTTC. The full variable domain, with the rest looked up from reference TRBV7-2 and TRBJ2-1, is GAGVSQSPSNKVTEKGKDVELRCDPISGHTALYWYRQSLGQGLEFLIYFQGNSAPDKSGLPSDRFSAERTGGSVSTLTIQRTQQEDSAVYLCASSRGRGFVNEQFFGPGTRLTVL.

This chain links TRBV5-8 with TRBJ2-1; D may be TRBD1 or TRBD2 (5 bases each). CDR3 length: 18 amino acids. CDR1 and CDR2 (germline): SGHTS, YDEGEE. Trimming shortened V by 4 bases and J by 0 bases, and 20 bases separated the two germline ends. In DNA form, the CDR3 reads TGTGCCAGCAGCCCAGCCCGGGTGGGGGTGAGCTCCTACAATGAGCAGTTCTTC. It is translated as CASSPARVGVSSYNEQFF.